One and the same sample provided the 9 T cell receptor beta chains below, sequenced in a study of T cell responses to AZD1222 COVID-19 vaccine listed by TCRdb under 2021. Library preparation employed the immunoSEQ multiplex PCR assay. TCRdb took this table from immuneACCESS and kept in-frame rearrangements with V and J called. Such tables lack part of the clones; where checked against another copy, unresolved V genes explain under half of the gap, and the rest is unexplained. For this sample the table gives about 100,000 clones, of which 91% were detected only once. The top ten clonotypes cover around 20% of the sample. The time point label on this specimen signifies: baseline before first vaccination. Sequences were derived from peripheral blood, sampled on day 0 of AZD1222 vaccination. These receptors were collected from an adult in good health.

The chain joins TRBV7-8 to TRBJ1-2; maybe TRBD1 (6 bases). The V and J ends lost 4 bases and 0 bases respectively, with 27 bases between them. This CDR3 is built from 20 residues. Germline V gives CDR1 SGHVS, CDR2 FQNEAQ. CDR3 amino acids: CASSSTRTYNDRQSNYGYTF. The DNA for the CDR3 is TGTGCCAGCAGCTCCACTAGGACCTACAATGACAGGCAATCTAACTATGGCTACACCTTC.

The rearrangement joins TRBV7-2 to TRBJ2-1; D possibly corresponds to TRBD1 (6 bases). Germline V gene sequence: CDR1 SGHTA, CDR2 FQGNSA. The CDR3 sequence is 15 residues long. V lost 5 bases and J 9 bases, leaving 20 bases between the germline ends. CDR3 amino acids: CASSPHQTGSFEQFF. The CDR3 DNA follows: TGTGCCAGCAGCCCTCACCAGACAGGTAGCTTTGAGCAGTTCTTC.

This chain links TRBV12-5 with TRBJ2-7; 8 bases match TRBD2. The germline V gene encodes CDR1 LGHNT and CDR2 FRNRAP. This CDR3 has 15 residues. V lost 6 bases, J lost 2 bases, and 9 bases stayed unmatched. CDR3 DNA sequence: TGTGCTAGTGGCAGAAGCGGGGGCCCAGCCTACGAGCAGTACTTC. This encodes CASGRSGGPAYEQYF.

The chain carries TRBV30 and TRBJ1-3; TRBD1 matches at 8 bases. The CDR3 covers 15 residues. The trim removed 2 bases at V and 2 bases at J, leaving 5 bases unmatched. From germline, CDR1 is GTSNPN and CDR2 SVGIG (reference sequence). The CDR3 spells CAWSTDRGPGNTIYF. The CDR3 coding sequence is TGTGCCTGGAGTACTGACAGGGGCCCTGGAAACACCATATATTTT.

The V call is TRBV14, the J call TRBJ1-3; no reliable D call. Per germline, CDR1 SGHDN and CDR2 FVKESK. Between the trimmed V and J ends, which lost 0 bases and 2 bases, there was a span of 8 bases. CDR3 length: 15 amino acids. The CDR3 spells CASSQDIGAGNTIYF. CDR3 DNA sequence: TGTGCCAGCAGCCAAGATATCGGGGCTGGAAACACCATATATTTT.

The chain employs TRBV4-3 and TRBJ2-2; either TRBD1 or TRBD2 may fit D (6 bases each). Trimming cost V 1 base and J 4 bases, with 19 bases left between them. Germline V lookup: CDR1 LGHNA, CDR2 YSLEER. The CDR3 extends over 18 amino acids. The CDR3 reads CASSQVDTGAVGTGELFF. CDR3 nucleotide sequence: TGCGCCAGCAGCCAAGTGGATACGGGGGCTGTAGGCACCGGGGAGCTGTTTTTT.

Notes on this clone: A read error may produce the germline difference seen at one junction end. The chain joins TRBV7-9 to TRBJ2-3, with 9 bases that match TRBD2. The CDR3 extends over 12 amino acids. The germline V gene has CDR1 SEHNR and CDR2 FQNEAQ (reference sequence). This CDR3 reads CASSLEAGGLDF. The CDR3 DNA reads TGTGCCAGCAGCCTTGAGGCGGGGGGGTTGGATTTT.

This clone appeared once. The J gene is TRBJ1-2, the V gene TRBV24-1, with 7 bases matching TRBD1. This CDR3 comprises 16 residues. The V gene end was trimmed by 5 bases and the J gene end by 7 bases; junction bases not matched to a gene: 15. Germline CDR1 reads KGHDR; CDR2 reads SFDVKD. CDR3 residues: CATSGGDTGDEAGYTF. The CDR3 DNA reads TGTGCCACCAGTGGGGGGGATACAGGGGACGAAGCTGGCTACACCTTC.

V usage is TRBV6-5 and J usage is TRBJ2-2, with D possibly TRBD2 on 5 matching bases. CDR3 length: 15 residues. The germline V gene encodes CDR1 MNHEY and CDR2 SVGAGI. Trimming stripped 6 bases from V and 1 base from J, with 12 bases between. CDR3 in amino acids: CASRVDSRNTGELFF. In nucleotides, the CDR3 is TGTGCCAGCAGAGTGGACTCGAGGAACACCGGGGAGCTGTTTTTT.